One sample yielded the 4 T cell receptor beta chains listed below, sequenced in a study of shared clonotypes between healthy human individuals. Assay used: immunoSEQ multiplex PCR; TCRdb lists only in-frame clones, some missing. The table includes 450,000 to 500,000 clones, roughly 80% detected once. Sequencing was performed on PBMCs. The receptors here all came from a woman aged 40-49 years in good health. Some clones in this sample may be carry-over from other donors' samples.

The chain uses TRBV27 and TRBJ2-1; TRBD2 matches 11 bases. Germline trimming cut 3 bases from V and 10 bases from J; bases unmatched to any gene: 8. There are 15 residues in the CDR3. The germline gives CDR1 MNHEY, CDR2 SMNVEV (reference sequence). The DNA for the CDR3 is TGTGCCAGCAGTTTCGAACTAGCGGGAGTTAAAGAGCAGTTCTTC. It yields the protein CASSFELAGVKEQFF.

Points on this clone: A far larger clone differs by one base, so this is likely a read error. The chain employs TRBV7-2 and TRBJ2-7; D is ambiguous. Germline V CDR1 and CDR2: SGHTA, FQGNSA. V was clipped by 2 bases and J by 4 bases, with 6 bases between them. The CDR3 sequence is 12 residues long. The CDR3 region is CASSLWGYEQYF. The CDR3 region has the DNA TGTGCCAGCAGCTTATGGGGATACGAGCAGTACTTC.

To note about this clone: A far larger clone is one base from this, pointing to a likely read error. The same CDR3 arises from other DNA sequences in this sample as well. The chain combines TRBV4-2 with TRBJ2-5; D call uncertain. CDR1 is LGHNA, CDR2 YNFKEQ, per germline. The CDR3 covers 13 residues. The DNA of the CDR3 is TGTGCCAGCAGTCAAGCTGCAAGGGAGACCCAGTACTTC. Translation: CASSQAARETQYF.

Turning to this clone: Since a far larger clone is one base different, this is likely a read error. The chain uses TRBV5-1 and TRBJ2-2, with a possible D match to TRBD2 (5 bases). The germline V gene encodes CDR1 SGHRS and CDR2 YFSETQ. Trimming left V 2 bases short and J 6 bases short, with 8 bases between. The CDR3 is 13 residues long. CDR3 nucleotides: TGCGCCAGCAGCTTCCTCGGGGCCGGGGAGCTGTTTTTT. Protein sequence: CASSFLGAGELFF.